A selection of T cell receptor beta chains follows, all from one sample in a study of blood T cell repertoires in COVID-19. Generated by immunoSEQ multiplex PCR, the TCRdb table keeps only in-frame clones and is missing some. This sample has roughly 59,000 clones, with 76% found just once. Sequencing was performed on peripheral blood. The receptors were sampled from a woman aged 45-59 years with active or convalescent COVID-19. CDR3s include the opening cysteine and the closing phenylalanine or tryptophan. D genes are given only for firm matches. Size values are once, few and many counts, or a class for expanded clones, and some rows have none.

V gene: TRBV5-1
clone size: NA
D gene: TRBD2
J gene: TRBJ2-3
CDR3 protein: CASSLEASGGETQYF
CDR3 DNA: TGCGCCAGCAGCTTGGAGGCTAGCGGGGGGGAAACGCAGTATTTT

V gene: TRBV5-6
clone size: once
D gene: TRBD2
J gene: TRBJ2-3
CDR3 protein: CASSLGLASTDTQYF
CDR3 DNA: TGTGCCAGCAGCCTCGGACTAGCGAGCACAGATACGCAGTATTTT

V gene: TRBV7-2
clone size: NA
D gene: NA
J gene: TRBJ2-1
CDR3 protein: CASSLGAATYNEQFF
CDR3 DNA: TGTGCCAGCAGCTTAGGAGCGGCCACCTACAATGAGCAGTTCTTC

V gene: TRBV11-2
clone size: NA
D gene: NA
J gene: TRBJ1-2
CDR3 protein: CASSLDRVSGNGYTF
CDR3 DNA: TGTGCCAGCAGCTTAGATCGGGTTTCTGGAAATGGCTACACCTTC

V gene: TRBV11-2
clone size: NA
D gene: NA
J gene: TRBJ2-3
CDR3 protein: CASSPDTTDTQYF
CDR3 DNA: TGTGCCAGCAGCCCGGACACCACAGATACGCAGTATTTT

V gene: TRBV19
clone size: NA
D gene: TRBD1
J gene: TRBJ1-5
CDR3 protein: CASLEGQGVVQPQHF
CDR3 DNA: TGTGCCAGTCTAGAGGGACAGGGGGTCGTTCAGCCCCAGCATTTT

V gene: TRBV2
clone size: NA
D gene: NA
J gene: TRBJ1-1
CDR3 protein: CASISGQANTEAFF
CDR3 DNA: TGTGCCAGCATCTCGGGACAAGCGAACACTGAAGCTTTCTTT

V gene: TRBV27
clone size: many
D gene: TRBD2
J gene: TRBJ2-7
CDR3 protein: CASSSLAGAYEQYF
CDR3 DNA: TGTGCCAGCAGTTCCCTAGCGGGGGCCTACGAGCAGTACTTC

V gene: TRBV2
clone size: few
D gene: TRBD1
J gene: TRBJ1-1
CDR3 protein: CASSAQGDNTEAFF
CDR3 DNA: TGTGCCAGCAGTGCACAGGGGGATAACACTGAAGCTTTCTTT

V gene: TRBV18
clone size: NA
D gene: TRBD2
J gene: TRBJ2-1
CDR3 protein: CASSPRAGDDNEQFF
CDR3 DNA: TGTGCCAGCTCACCAAGAGCGGGAGACGACAATGAGCAGTTCTTC

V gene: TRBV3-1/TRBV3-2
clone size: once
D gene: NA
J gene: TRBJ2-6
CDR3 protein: CASSHRRSGDPGANVLTF
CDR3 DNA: TGTGCCAGCAGCCACCGACGGTCAGGGGACCCTGGGGCCAACGTCCTGACTTTC

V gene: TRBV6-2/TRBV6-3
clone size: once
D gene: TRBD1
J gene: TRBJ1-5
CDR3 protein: CASSQRSGGGNQPQHF
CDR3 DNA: TGTGCCAGCAGCCAGAGGTCAGGGGGAGGCAATCAGCCCCAGCATTTT

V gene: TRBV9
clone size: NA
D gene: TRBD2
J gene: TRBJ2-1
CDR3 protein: CASSVGPSGNSYNEQFF
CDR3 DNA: TGTGCCAGCAGCGTAGGACCTAGCGGGAACTCCTACAATGAGCAGTTCTTC

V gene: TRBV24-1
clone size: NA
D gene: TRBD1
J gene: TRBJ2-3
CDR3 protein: CATAKTGFSDTQYF
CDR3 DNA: TGTGCCACCGCGAAGACAGGGTTTTCAGATACGCAGTATTTT

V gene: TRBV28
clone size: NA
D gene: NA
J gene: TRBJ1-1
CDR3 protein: CASSFERANTEAFF
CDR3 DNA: TGTGCCAGCAGTTTCGAGAGAGCGAACACTGAAGCTTTCTTT

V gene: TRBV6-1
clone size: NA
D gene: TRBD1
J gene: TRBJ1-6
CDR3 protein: CASSDSSTGPDSPLHF
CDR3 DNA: TGTGCCAGCAGTGATTCATCGACAGGGCCTGATTCACCCCTCCACTTT

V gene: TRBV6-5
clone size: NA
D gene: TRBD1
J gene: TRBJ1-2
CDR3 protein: CASRLRTGAYGYTF
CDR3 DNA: TGTGCCAGCAGGCTCAGGACAGGGGCCTATGGCTACACCTTC